This T cell receptor beta chain was sequenced in a study of patients and donors after allogeneic stem cell transplantation. This clonotype was seen only a few times. TCRdb reanalysed the RT-PCR reads using MiXCR and keeps one entry per CDR3 protein. Among over 350,000 distinct CDR3 sequences listed, roughly 16% were seen once. V shed 5 bases, J shed 3 bases, and the junction held 2 bases outside the gene matches. Germline CDR1 MNHNS, CDR2 SASEGT. The length of the CDR3 is 13 residues. Sequenced input: blood, either unsorted or a sorted T cell fraction (not recorded which). The origin of this receptor is a human donor who was either an allogeneic HSCT recipient or a stem cell or donor lymphocyte infusion donor (not recorded which). It is not recorded whose cells these are; they may come from a transplant donor. The V call is TRBV6-1, the J call TRBJ2-5, with TRBD2 identical over 8 bases. This CDR3 is CASSRTSKETQYF. The CDR3 DNA follows: TGTGCCAGCAGTCGGACTAGCAAAGAGACCCAGTACTTC.